The entry that follows covers one T cell receptor (beta chain) sequence. What it binds is unknown. The method was immunoSEQ multiplex PCR; TCRdb's version includes in-frame clones alone and lacks a portion of them. The top ten hold approximately 15% of the sample, which has 10,000 to 15,000 clones, about 33% seen once. These data come from a study of radiation and T cells in renal cell carcinoma. The CDR3 totals 13 residues. Germline CDR1 and CDR2: SQVTM and ANQGSEA. With 7 bases clipped from V and 2 bases from J, the junction kept 5 bases outside the gene matches. Findings and caveats of the study: Irradiated tumors had higher TCR clonality than control tumors.

Treatment indicated: 15 Gy SBRT to primary tumor, nephrectomy 4 weeks later. The V call is TRBV29-1, the J call TRBJ2-3; 8 nucleotides match TRBD1. This sequence originates from a man aged 55 to 70 with renal cell carcinoma. The material was tumor tissue, obtained from a patient whose treatment included radiotherapy and nephrectomy. The CDR3 nucleotides read TGCAGCGCTTGGACAGGGATCACAGATACGCAGTATTTT. Its protein is CSAWTGITDTQYF.